This TCR beta chain comes out of a study of shared clonotypes between healthy human individuals. Study context: There were three CD4 naive, three CD4 memory, two CD8 naive and one CD8 memory plates per donor.

Measured with immunoSEQ multiplex PCR; TCRdb has only the in-frame clones, and not every one. This sample carries 1.5 million to 1.9 million clones, 98% of them seen once, and the ten largest clones take about 0.4%. Points from the study as a whole: Lower generation probabilities were found for non-shared clonotypes than for those shared by all four donors. Rarefaction curves obtained for sorted subsets showed sequencing incomplete despite large depth.

Trimming stripped 0 bases from V and 3 bases from J, with 15 bases between. This CDR3 is 16 amino acids long. CDR1 and CDR2 from the germline V gene are MNHNY and SVGAGI (reference sequence). Remarks on this clone: What it binds is unknown.

The TCR comes from a man in his thirties or forties in good health. The sample was naive CD4+ T cells sorted from blood. The subset denotes: CD45RA+ positively selected. V and J are TRBV6-6 and TRBJ2-7; weak D call: TRBD1 (6 bases). The CDR3 DNA follows: TGTGCCAGCAGTTACTCTACAGGGTTGGCTAGCTACGAGCAGTACTTC. Amino acids: CASSYSTGLASYEQYF.